Only one count was recorded for the clone carrying this TCR beta chain. The V and J ends lost 3 bases and 0 bases respectively, with 10 bases between them. This CDR3 region has 15 residues. Germline CDR1 is MGHRA and CDR2 is YSYEKL. This specimen comes from a study of blood T cell repertoires in COVID-19. Authors' methods: How many nucleated cells were present was estimated from reference gene primer amplification. Assay used: immunoSEQ multiplex PCR; TCRdb lists only in-frame clones, some missing. The V and J calls and clone size were taken over from that table, and D and trimming were inferred from the DNA. Of fewer than 45,000 clones listed, roughly 85% were seen once; the top ten hold roughly 13%.

Material for sequencing was peripheral blood. This rearrangement joins TRBV4-1 to TRBJ2-3; D remains unclear. This sequence was found in a human donor in a cohort sampled during active COVID-19. CDR3 sequence: CASSQRSPSTDTQYF. Here the CDR3 DNA reads TGCGCCAGCAGCCAGAGGAGCCCTAGCACAGATACGCAGTATTTT.